Here is one T cell receptor (beta chain) with its context. A few counts support this clone. This receptor's antigen is unknown. No much larger clonotype is one base removed from it; base qualities were not supplied. Looking up the germline V gene yields CDR1 SGHTA and CDR2 FQGNSA. V trim: 3 bases; J trim: 9 bases; unmatched bases: 13. The CDR3 holds 17 amino acids from the cysteine to the phenylalanine. Only CDR3 DNA remains: 51 bases, in frame from the first base. The cohort comprised hundreds of healthy bone marrow donors. All cohort members were sampled while nominally healthy, although unrecorded immune exposures were likely present. The donor was CMV seropositive and was included in the group of around 300 seropositive cohort members. Every donor gave a peripheral blood sample, and the peripheral blood mononuclear cells from that sample were used for TCR beta sequencing. The Qiagen DNeasy Blood Extraction Kit was used to extract genomic DNA from the blood cell samples.

To prepare the library, the immunoSEQ multiplex PCR assay was applied. A mixture of 60 forward primers for TCR Vbeta segments and 13 reverse primers for TCR Jbeta segments was used in the multiplex PCR. A multiplex PCR assay on genomic DNA amplified the CDR3 region of rearranged TCR beta genes. The Illumina HiSeq System was used to sequence the amplified TCR beta libraries as 87-base-pair reads. The study's processing was this. Across the 670 or so repertoires, a later analysis counted approximately 75 million unique TCR beta chains, about 10 million of which were shared by at least two donors. Raw reads were error-corrected and collapsed into unique sequences with a nearest-neighbor algorithm that merged closely related sequences to remove PCR and sequencing errors. V, D and J gene segments were assigned by aligning CDR3 sequences to IMGT reference sequences. Each retained sequence needed at least a six-nucleotide match to both a V gene segment and a J gene segment. Rearrangements were called productive when the CDR3 lacked stop codons and stayed in frame with V and J; all others were non-productive. CDR3 was defined according to IMGT convention as the region running from the second conserved V-encoded cysteine to the conserved J-encoded phenylalanine. The earlier analysis of more than 450 of the donors excluded sequences that lacked an unambiguous match to a single V gene segment. In an earlier analysis of a few hundred of the donors, V segments were called functional above 56.7% productive rearrangements and were called segregating when the between-donor standard deviation exceeded 5%. A statistical classification framework was built for diagnosing cytomegalovirus status from the catalog of TCR beta chain sequences. V and J gene assignment, in a later analysis, came from comparing TCR nucleotide sequences with IMGT/GENE-DB human TR gene sequences. Using the TCRdist pipeline, a later analysis assigned CDR3 sequences along with most-parsimonious VDJ recombination scenarios. In a later analysis, every TCR beta chain was defined by the combination of its CDR3 amino acid sequence and its V-gene family, and reads without a unique V-gene family were dropped. To address suspected cross-contamination and a sequencing artifact, a later analysis removed under 600 highly shared, low-generation-probability nucleotide sequences. For each public chain, a later analysis derived a clonal expansion index from normalized ranks of inferred template counts within each repertoire. A later analysis computed generation probabilities with a VDJ recombination model fitted to out-of-frame rearrangements, and checked the results against IGoR. In a later analysis, hypergeometric tests were used to score TCR-TCR, TCR-HLA and TCR-CMV co-occurrence, with a repertoire-size bias correction applied to TCR pairs. To estimate false discovery rates, a later analysis permuted the HLA or CMV assignments 20 times. In a later analysis, co-occurring TCRs were grouped using DBSCAN, and TCRdist sequence similarity was added for clustering within HLA-allele-positive subsets. Repertoires with fewer than 30,000 or more than 120,000 public chains, plus five repertoires with anomalous nucleotide sharing, were excluded from co-occurrence clustering. TCRdb stores this immuneACCESS table with in-frame sequences only. Part of the clones is absent; in the studies checked, under half of the shortfall reflects unresolved V genes, and no reason is known for the rest. The V and J calls and clone size are taken from that table; D and trimming were inferred from the DNA. The sample has over 150,000 clones on record, approximately 79% of them singletons. 1.5% of the sample goes to the ten largest clones.

The data stem from a study of cytomegalovirus exposure and HLA in healthy donors (dated by TCRdb to about 2017). Notes on the research overall: An earlier analysis of some 550 of the donors reported more than 250 Gb of sequence data and 100 million to 130 million unique TCR beta sequences from about 200 million T cells. Around 320 gigabases of sequencing data and tens of millions of unique TCR sequences were included in an early release covering 550 to 650 HLA-typed donors. Of the 350 to 400 genotyped donors, about 84% fell in the genetic ancestry cluster associated with self-reported Caucasian donors. The study was designed to test whether signatures of past pathogen exposure could be identified by cataloging public T cell receptors. The T cell repertoires of about 700 subjects were profiled by immunosequencing and related to cytomegalovirus serostatus. A separate validation cohort of some 130 different subjects was used in addition to the approximately 700-subject first cohort. To predict cytomegalovirus infection status, the study brought together high-throughput TCR immunosequencing, statistical association of individual TCRs with disease status, and machine learning. To study patterns of TCR occurrence, a later analysis re-analyzed previously published TCR beta repertoires from 600 to 750 donors and added high-resolution HLA genotyping. The later analysis used no new phenotypic data to find candidate immune exposures, relying instead on TCR beta sequences and their occurrence across donors. An earlier analysis of 587 of the donors used high-throughput TCR beta sequencing to judge whether each TCR beta V gene segment behaved as functional or pseudogenic. Donor age, sex, ethnicity and CMV serostatus were collected together with the repertoire data. In a later genetic analysis, genome-wide SNP genotypes for about 65% of the 666 donors were used, and that subset was treated as a discovery cohort. All discovery cohort repertoires had been generated using a single sequencing platform. Both class I and class II loci were covered by HLA typing, at four-digit resolution. Typing coverage differed by locus: A, B, C, DRB1 and DQB1 were typed in roughly 629-630 donors, DQA1 in about 550, DPA1 in 600 to 610, and DPB1 in just under 490. A handful of DR-DQ haplotypes were handled as single units for association and clustering because linkage in the cohort was strong. Among a few hundred genotyped donors of the cohort, an average of approximately 250,000 unique TCR beta nucleotide sequences were sequenced per donor, roughly 20% of them non-productive.

Paper-wide results and their limitations: According to a later analysis, TCR association rates differed among HLA loci, with DRB1 alleles showing the most associated TCRs and HLA-C alleles showing the fewest. Linkage disequilibrium might explain the correlated functional status among segregating V segments, but an unknown experimental factor could not be ruled out. A group of highly shared sequence variants was considered likely to be a technical artifact of the sequencing pipeline. Because counts were too low, seventeen rarely observed V segments, including chromosome 9 orphons, were left out of the earlier analysis of 587 of the donors. When HLA alleles, especially DR and DQ, strongly co-occurred, attributing TCR associations to individual alleles was difficult. The classifier was reported to diagnose cytomegalovirus status with high specificity and sensitivity in both the original and validation cohorts. Some IMGT-functional V segments, including TRBV6-2 and TRBV6-3, could not be told apart with the 87-base-pair reads, so those segments were excluded. A later genetic analysis reported fewer N-insertions in productive TCRs among donors in an Asian-associated ancestry cluster than the roughly 620-donor mean. Compared with equally common non-associated chains, HLA-associated TCR beta chains in a later analysis were more clonally expanded and had lower generation probabilities. While some public TCRs were present in many individuals, most TCR sequences turned up only very rarely across donors. A later genetic analysis associated a missense DCLRE1C variant with V-gene and J-gene trimming of TCR beta chains, and an independent cohort replicated the association. In the study, some 160 TCR beta chains were listed as associated with cytomegalovirus. The authors suggested that the approach could potentially be generalized to other disease states and immunological phenotypes. In this cohort, only TCR beta chains were sequenced, and detectable features were limited by the absence of alpha or paired-chain data. Several of the top co-occurrence clusters appeared to be linked to parvovirus B19, influenza, CMV and Epstein-Barr virus, according to a later analysis. A further reported finding was that TCR beta sequences accurately predicted the HLA-A and HLA-B alleles for most subjects in the first cohort. Sequencing depth was assumed to be roughly uniform across donors in the presence/absence analyses, though that assumption may not hold. Three of the identified cytomegalovirus-associated TCR beta chains were confirmed in vitro to be specific for cytomegalovirus antigens. In a later analysis, most CMV-associated TCR beta chains were found to appear HLA-restricted, with HLA associations seemingly driven largely by CMV exposure. Immune exposure information for the cohort was limited to CMV serostatus. An earlier analysis of roughly 570 of the donors showed that most TCR beta V segments appeared in productive rearrangements either about 87% or about 30% of the time, which broadly matched IMGT annotations. A later analysis associated around 16,000 TCR beta sequences with specific HLA alleles at a false discovery rate of 0.05. Because some donors lacked HLA typing at each locus, the association tests relied only on the typed subset.

The receptor comes from a girl aged 10 to 17 in good health and CMV-seropositive. The sequencing sample was made of PBMCs. The V and J segments used are TRBV7-2 and TRBJ2-1, with 11 middle bases fitting TRBD1. CDR3 region: CASSFGQGASSYSEQFF. The DNA is TGTGCCAGCAGCTTCGGACAGGGGGCGTCGAGTTATTCTGAGCAGTTCTTC.